A single sample is the source of the 24 T cell receptor beta chains below, sequenced in a study of cytomegalovirus exposure and HLA in healthy donors. Researchers ran the PCR with 60 Vbeta and 13 Jbeta primers. Sequencing was performed with immunoSEQ multiplex PCR; in TCRdb, only in-frame clones are kept and a portion is missing. The table shows around 67,000 clones, with 75% to 90% occurring only once. Sequenced input: PBMCs. These receptors all come from a woman in her 30s in good health and CMV-seropositive.

The chain has TRBV4-1 and TRBJ2-7; 12 bases map to TRBD2. The germline gives CDR1 MGHRA, CDR2 YSYEKL. The CDR3 extends over 16 amino acids. J lost 6 bases, V lost 1 base, and 7 bases had no gene match. CDR3 sequence: CASSQGLAGGQTEQYF. The DNA of the CDR3 is TGCGCCAGCAGCCAAGGGCTAGCGGGAGGGCAAACCGAGCAGTACTTC.

The CDR3: CASSPRALDEQFF. The CDR3 DNA follows: TGCGCCAGCAGCCCGCGGGCGCTGGACGAGCAGTTCTTC. This sequence joins TRBV4-1 and TRBJ2-1, with D possibly matching TRBD2 (5 bases). With 4 bases removed from V and 10 bases from J, the gap between germline ends came to 14 bases. Looked up from germline, CDR1 is MGHRA and CDR2 is YSYEKL. The CDR3 has 13 amino acids.

This sequence joins TRBV6-6 and TRBJ2-7; D is perhaps TRBD1 (5 bases). This CDR3 region has 14 residues. CDR1 MNHNY and CDR2 SVGAGI come from the germline V gene (reference sequence). The V and J ends lost 2 bases and 3 bases respectively, with 11 bases between them. CDR3 DNA: TGTGCCAGCAGTTACGAGACAGCAGGCTACGAGCAGTACTTC. It specifies CASSYETAGYEQYF.

The chain uses TRBV7-9 and TRBJ2-7; TRBD1 agrees at 10 bases. Germline V gives CDR1 SEHNR, CDR2 FQNEAQ (reference sequence). The CDR3 contains 14 residues. V lost 4 bases, J lost 5 bases, and 5 bases stayed unmatched. CDR3 residues: CASSSDRGYHEQYF. CDR3 DNA: TGTGCCAGCAGCTCGGACAGGGGGTACCACGAGCAGTACTTC.

This chain joins TRBV2 and TRBJ2-7, with D possibly TRBD1 on 5 matching bases. The V end was cut by 6 bases, the J end by 1 base, with 22 bases between. The V gene's germline CDR1 is SNHLY and CDR2 FYNNEI. The CDR3 contains 17 residues. CDR3 in amino acids: CASSARQGGVGSYEQYF. The CDR3 DNA sequence: TGTGCCAGCAGCGCTCGCCAGGGCGGCGTCGGGTCCTACGAGCAGTACTTC.

This rearrangement joins TRBV6-1 to TRBJ1-1, with TRBD1 matching over 9 bases. The CDR3 has 17 amino acids. In germline, CDR1 is MNHNS, CDR2 SASEGT. The trim removed 3 bases at V and 5 bases at J, leaving 13 bases unmatched. CDR3 DNA: TGTGCCAGCAGTGACGGAACAGGGGGCGCCCGGGGGACTGAAGCTTTCTTT. Translating it yields CASSDGTGGARGTEAFF.

This chain uses TRBV28 with TRBJ1-4; 9 nucleotides line up with TRBD1. V trimming: 6 bases; J trimming: 5 bases; junction bases outside the gene matches: 4. The CDR3 sequence is 14 residues long. The germline V gene has CDR1 MDHEN and CDR2 SYDVKM. This CDR3 reads CASRPGTGNEKLFF. CDR3 nucleotide sequence: TGTGCCAGCAGGCCCGGGACAGGGAATGAAAAACTGTTTTTT.

V usage is TRBV18 and J usage is TRBJ1-1; maybe TRBD1 (5 bases). The germline CDR1 and CDR2 sequences are KGHSH and LQKENI. The CDR3 is made up of 13 amino acids. The V end lost 6 bases, the J end lost 2 bases, and 10 bases lay between the germline ends. CDR3 region: CASSLGQNTEAFF. The CDR3 DNA sequence: TGTGCCAGCTCCTTGGGGCAAAACACTGAAGCTTTCTTT.

The chain carries TRBV19 and TRBJ2-7; 7 bases align to TRBD2. CDR1 is LNHDA and CDR2 is SQIVND in the germline V gene (reference sequence). V trimming: 2 bases; J trimming: 2 bases; junction bases outside the gene matches: 18. The length of the CDR3 is 19 residues. CDR3 in amino acids: CASSINRDYLNLGPYEQYF. The CDR3 coding sequence is TGTGCCAGTAGTATAAACCGGGACTACCTTAATCTTGGCCCCTACGAGCAGTACTTC. Drawing the rest from reference TRBV19 and TRBJ2-7, the complete variable domain is DGGITQSPKYLFRKEGQNVTLSCEQNLNHDAMYWYRQDPGQGLRLIYYSQIVNDFQKGDIAEGYSVSREKKESFPLTVTSAQKNPTAFYLCASSINRDYLNLGPYEQYFGPGTRLTVT.

The chain has TRBV9 and TRBJ1-2, with a weak D call TRBD1 (5 bases). V was cut by 4 bases and J by 8 bases, with 15 bases left in between. CDR3 size: 13 residues. Germline lookup yields CDR1 SGDLS and CDR2 YYNGEE. The CDR3: CASSTREIGGYTF. The CDR3, as DNA: TGTGCCAGCAGCACCAGGGAAATAGGCGGCTACACCTTC.

The chain couples TRBV7-8 to TRBJ2-1, with 11 bases lining up with TRBD2. The CDR3 covers 15 residues. The germline V gene has CDR1 SGHVS and CDR2 FQNEAQ. V dropped 6 bases and J dropped 9; count of bases not matched to a gene: 10. In nucleotides, the CDR3 is TGTGCCAGCAGGATACTAGCGGGAGCCTCCGGTGAGCAGTTCTTC. Translation gives CASRILAGASGEQFF.

The chain has TRBV5-1 and TRBJ2-5; perhaps TRBD2 as D (7 bases). In germline, CDR1 is SGHRS, CDR2 YFSETQ. V lost 5 bases and J lost 4, with 12 bases in between. The CDR3 extends over 13 amino acids. The CDR3 sequence: CASRGRGGETQYF. CDR3 DNA sequence: TGCGCCAGCAGAGGAAGGGGGGGAGAGACCCAGTACTTC. The full variable domain, with the rest looked up from reference TRBV5-1 and TRBJ2-5, is KAGVTQTPRYLIKTRGQQVTLSCSPISGHRSVSWYQQTPGQGLQFLFEYFSETQRNKGNFPGRFSGRQFSNSRSEMNVSTLELGDSALYLCASRGRGGETQYFGPGTRLLVL.

The gene calls are TRBV5-6 and TRBJ2-7; 8 nucleotides align to TRBD2. CDR3 length: 15 residues. V shed 1 base, J shed 2 bases, and the junction held 5 bases outside the gene matches. Looked up from germline, CDR1 is SGHDT and CDR2 is YYEEEE. The CDR3 DNA follows: TGTGCCAGCAGCTTGAGCGGGGGCGCCGCCTACGAGCAGTACTTC. This sequence encodes CASSLSGGAAYEQYF.

The chain links TRBV9 to TRBJ2-5, with TRBD2 matching 10 bases. Trimming cost V 4 bases and J 2 bases; bases outside gene matches: 2. CDR3 length: 14 amino acids. The germline gives CDR1 SGDLS, CDR2 YYNGEE. The CDR3 DNA follows: TGTGCCAGCAGCACTAGCGGGACACAAGAGACCCAGTACTTC. The encoded protein is CASSTSGTQETQYF.

The chain carries TRBV2 and TRBJ2-1; TRBD2 matches 9 bases. Germline V gene data show CDR1 as SNHLY and CDR2 as FYNNEI. V was clipped by 8 bases and J by 9 bases; unmatched bases: 11. This CDR3 is 14 amino acids long. The CDR3 spells CASLRASGVGEQFF. As DNA, the CDR3 is TGTGCCAGCTTACGGGCTAGCGGGGTGGGTGAGCAGTTCTTC.

The rearrangement links TRBV7-9 to TRBJ1-2; no clear D. Trimming removed 1 base at V and 6 bases at J, with 15 bases between. Germline-derived CDR1 and CDR2 are SEHNR and FQNEAQ (reference sequence). The CDR3 loop spans 15 amino acids. CDR3 sequence (DNA): TGTGCCAGCAGCTTAGAGCCGGGGTCGTCTGATGGCTACACCTTC. Encoded protein: CASSLEPGSSDGYTF.

The CDR3, as DNA: TGTGCCAGCAGCTTGGGACTAGCGGGAGGTGGAACCGGGGAGCTGTTTTTT. Protein product: CASSLGLAGGGTGELFF. The chain joins TRBV7-6 to TRBJ2-2; TRBD2 aligns across 15 bases. CDR1 is SGHVS, CDR2 FNYEAQ, per germline. The CDR3 spans 17 residues. V trimming: 3 bases; J trimming: 5 bases; junction bases outside the gene matches: 4.

This chain uses TRBV7-9 with TRBJ2-7; 9 bases map to TRBD1. From germline, CDR1 is SEHNR and CDR2 FQNEAQ (reference sequence). J lost 0 bases, V lost 0 bases, and 6 bases had no gene match. This CDR3 region has 17 residues. The CDR3: CASSLAPGTGYSYEQYF. Written as DNA, the CDR3 is TGTGCCAGCAGCTTAGCGCCAGGGACAGGGTACTCCTACGAGCAGTACTTC.

The J gene is TRBJ2-5, the V gene TRBV7-9; 7 nucleotides line up with TRBD2. CDR1 is SEHNR and CDR2 is FQNEAQ in the germline V gene (reference sequence). The CDR3 length is 17 residues. V shed 4 bases, J shed 2 bases, and the junction held 13 bases outside the gene matches. The CDR3 DNA reads as TGTGCCAGCAGCTCCAGTCCGCGGGAGAAGGGGCAAGAGACCCAGTACTTC. Residues: CASSSSPREKGQETQYF.

CDR3 region: CASSLITGGNEKLFF. The CDR3, as DNA: TGTGCCAGCAGCTTAATAACAGGGGGTAATGAAAAACTGTTTTTT. The chain carries TRBV7-9 and TRBJ1-4, with 8 bases fitting TRBD1. The CDR3 sequence is 15 residues long. The V gene's germline CDR1 is SEHNR and CDR2 FQNEAQ (reference sequence). The V segment lost 2 bases and the J segment 4 bases; nucleotides outside the gene matches: 3.

There are a few counts of this clone. The chain links TRBV4-2 to TRBJ2-1; 12 bases match TRBD1. The CDR3 is 16 residues long. Trimming took 3 bases from V and 7 from J; bases not matched to a gene: 7. Germline CDR1 LGHNA, CDR2 YNFKEQ. CDR3 protein: CASSHGDRGLLNEQFF. DNA of the CDR3: TGTGCCAGCAGCCATGGGGACAGGGGGCTATTGAATGAGCAGTTCTTC.

Concerning this clone itself: The same CDR3 arises from other DNA sequences in this sample as well. This CDR3 reads CASSLSGRAETQYF. CDR3 DNA sequence: TGCGCCAGCAGCCTTAGCGGGAGGGCGGAGACCCAGTACTTC. The chain couples TRBV5-1 to TRBJ2-5, with 11 bases identical to TRBD2. Trimming at V came to 4 bases and at J to 5 bases, leaving 4 bases not matched to a gene. Germline CDR1 SGHRS, CDR2 YFSETQ. CDR3 length: 14 amino acids.

The CDR3 loop is CASSEGTGGANYEQYF. Here the CDR3 DNA reads TGTGCCAGCAGTGAGGGGACAGGGGGCGCGAACTACGAGCAGTACTTC. The rearrangement links TRBV2 to TRBJ2-5, with 12 bases fitting TRBD1. The DNA end favors TRBJ2-7, so the J call may be wrong. Germline V gives CDR1 SNHLY, CDR2 FYNNEI. This CDR3 contains 16 residues.

The chain is built from TRBV27 and TRBJ2-1; no firm D call. The CDR3 is made up of 13 amino acids. V was pared by 3 bases and J by 9 bases, with 12 bases between. Germline-derived CDR1 and CDR2 are MNHEY and SMNVEV (reference sequence). CDR3 in amino acids: CASSLVQDSEQFF. Here the CDR3 DNA reads TGTGCCAGCAGTTTGGTACAAGACTCTGAGCAGTTCTTC.